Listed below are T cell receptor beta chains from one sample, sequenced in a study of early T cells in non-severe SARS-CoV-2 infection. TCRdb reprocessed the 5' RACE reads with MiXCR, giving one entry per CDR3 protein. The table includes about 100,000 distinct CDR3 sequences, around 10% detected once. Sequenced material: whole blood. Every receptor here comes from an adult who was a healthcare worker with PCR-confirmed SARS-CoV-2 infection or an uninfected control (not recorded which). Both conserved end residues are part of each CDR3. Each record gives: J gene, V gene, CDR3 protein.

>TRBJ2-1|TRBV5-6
CASSLDRTNNEQFF
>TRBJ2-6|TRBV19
CASRVRTDNSGANVLTF
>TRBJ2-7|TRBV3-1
CASSPSQGFYEQYF
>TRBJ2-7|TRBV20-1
CSVQEQKAPYEQYF
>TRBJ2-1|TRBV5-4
CASSSPDRDEQFF
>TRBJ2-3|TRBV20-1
CSARDGIHFNTQYF
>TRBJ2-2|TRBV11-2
CASSVLGQGAGELFF
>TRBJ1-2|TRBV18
CASGRKGYGYTF
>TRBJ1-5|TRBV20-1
CSARKGDRVFQPQHF
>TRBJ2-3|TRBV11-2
CASSLDRSSGRTDTQYF
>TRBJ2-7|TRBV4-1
CASSQESWEGLTYEQYF
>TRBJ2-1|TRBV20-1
CSARDLTPGLAAYNEQFF
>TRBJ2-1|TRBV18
CASSRKGDFGDEQFF
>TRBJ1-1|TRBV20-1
CSARAGRLNTEAFF
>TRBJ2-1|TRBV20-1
CSARDLLRLASNEQFF
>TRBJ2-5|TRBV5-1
CASSLSVMETQYF
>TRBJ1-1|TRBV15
CATSSRGRDEAFF
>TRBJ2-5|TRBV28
CASSSRGWQETQYF
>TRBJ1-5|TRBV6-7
CASTENYSNQPQHF
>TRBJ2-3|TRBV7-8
CASSPDRGQTDTQYF
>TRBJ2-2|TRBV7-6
CASSGGRSNTGELFF
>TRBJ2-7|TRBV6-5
CASRSPIGYEQYF
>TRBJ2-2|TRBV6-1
CASRGAANTGELFF
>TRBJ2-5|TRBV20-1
CSATRTGFRETQYF
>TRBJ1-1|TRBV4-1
CASSQEPFMNTEAFF
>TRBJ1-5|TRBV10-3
CATGDRANQPQHF
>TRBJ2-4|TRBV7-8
CASSLAPIKNIQYF
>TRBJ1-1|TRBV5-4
CASSVRNREVEAFF
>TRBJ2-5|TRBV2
CASSEAAGKTQYF
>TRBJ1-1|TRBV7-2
CASSLAGQGDNTEAFF
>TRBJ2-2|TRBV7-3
CASSQGGLRTGELFF
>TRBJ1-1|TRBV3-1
CASSPNRGDAFF
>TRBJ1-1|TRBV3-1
CASSTSGRATPEAFF
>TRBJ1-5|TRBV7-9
CASSLSVGKGNQPQHF
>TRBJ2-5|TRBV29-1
CSADSGSETQYF
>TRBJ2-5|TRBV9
CASSQIGQTASQETQYF
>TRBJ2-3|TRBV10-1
CASSAGSDTQYF
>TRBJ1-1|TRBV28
CASSLRGFSEAFF
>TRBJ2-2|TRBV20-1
CSATPNLAGVTGELFF
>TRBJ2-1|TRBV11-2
CASSLNSGIGEQFF
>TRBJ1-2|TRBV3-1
CASSQLAYGYTF
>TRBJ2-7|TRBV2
CASSASSYEQYF
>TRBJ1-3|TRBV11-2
CASSRTGDGNTIYF
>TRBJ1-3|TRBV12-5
CASAQGLSGNTIYF
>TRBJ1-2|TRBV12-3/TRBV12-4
CASSKETVSSSGYTF
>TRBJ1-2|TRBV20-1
CSAHADTATF
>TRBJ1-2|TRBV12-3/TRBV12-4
CASSLIITGRPYTF
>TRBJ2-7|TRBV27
CASRYRGRPHEQYF
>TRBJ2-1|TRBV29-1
CSVHFSYNEQFF
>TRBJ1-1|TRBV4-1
CASSQDKPGQGIGKPEAFF
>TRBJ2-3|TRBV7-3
CASSFRGGRVWTDTQYF
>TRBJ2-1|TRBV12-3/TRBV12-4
CASSFRLEGNEQFF
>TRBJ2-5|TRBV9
CAGSEGPPETQYF
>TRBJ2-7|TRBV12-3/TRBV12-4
CASSSLAGGAEQYF
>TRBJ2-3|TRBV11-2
CASSSQESTDTQYF
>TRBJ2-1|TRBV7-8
CASSSKWGSRLDEQFF
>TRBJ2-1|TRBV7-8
CASSPGLAGAYEQFF
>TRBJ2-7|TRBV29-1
CSVLPGQGKWNEQYF
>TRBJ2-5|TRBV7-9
CASSPQETQYF